This T cell receptor beta chain was recorded in a study of beta chain features in type 1 diabetes. Study findings and constraints: People with Type 1 diabetes carried modestly yet significantly shorter TCRB CDR3s in all four CD4+ subsets. Short templates might get an advantage during PCR, and this would be equal in patients and controls.

The CDR3 loop spans 16 amino acids. V was clipped by 8 bases and J by 8 bases; unmatched bases: 15. CDR1 and CDR2 from the germline V gene are LNHDA and SQIVND (reference sequence). About this clone itself: The antigen is undetermined.

Expressed TCRB transcripts were sequenced because the entire RNA isolate underwent reverse transcription. TCRdb's table, derived via immunoSEQ multiplex PCR, lists solely in-frame clones and lacks some. The top ten hold less than 0.02% of the sample, which has 250,000 to 350,000 clones, roughly 13% seen once. The sequencing input was naive CD4+ T cells from blood. This sequence was found in a man aged 30 to 39 with type 1 diabetes. V gene TRBV19 combines with J gene TRBJ2-4, with 10 bases identical to TRBD2. Here the CDR3 DNA reads TGTGCCAGTCGCTCACTACCAGCGGGAGGGCCCGACATTCAGTACTTC. Residues: CASRSLPAGGPDIQYF.